Each of the 11 T cell receptor beta chains below was sequenced from the same sample in a study of blood T cell repertoires in COVID-19. Using immunoSEQ multiplex PCR, the repertoire was profiled, and TCRdb retains in-frame clones only, with some absent. Among around 300,000 clones listed, 90% were seen once. The sequenced material came from peripheral blood. All receptors derive from a woman aged 40 to 50 with acute or convalescent COVID-19.

Regarding this clone: This same CDR3 is encoded by further DNA sequences in the sample. J is TRBJ1-3 and V is TRBV19, with D tentatively TRBD1 (6 bases). CDR3 length equals 16 residues. CDR1 is LNHDA and CDR2 is SQIVND in the germline V gene (reference sequence). V lost 3 bases and J 0 bases, leaving 12 bases between the germline ends. DNA of the CDR3: TGTGCCAGTAGTATCTTGGACAGCAGCTCTGGAAACACCATATATTTT. The encoded protein is CASSILDSSSGNTIYF.

This clone occurred once. V and J are TRBV27 and TRBJ2-5, with 9 bases lining up with TRBD2. In germline, CDR1 is MNHEY, CDR2 SMNVEV (reference sequence). V was pared by 5 bases and J by 2 bases, with 6 bases of the junction left unmatched. CDR3 length: 15 amino acids. The CDR3 is CASSLGLAGQETQYF. In nucleotides, the CDR3 is TGTGCCAGCAGTCTGGGGCTAGCGGGGCAAGAGACCCAGTACTTC.

V gene TRBV19 combines with J gene TRBJ1-2; D is ambiguous. The ends were cut back, 6 bases at V and 4 bases at J, with 12 bases in the middle. Germline CDR1 reads LNHDA; CDR2 reads SQIVND (reference sequence). The CDR3 length is 13 residues. The CDR3 region is CASSIGNLYGYTF. CDR3 sequence (DNA): TGTGCCAGTAGCATCGGGAACCTCTATGGCTACACCTTC.

V gene TRBV11-2 combines with J gene TRBJ1-1, with TRBD1 matching over 9 bases. V lost 3 bases and J lost 7; bases outside the gene matches: 12. Germline CDR1 is SGHAT and CDR2 is FQNNGV. This CDR3 has 16 residues. This CDR3 reads CASSFLPTGGTGEAFF. CDR3 in DNA: TGTGCCAGCAGCTTCCTGCCGACAGGGGGGACAGGTGAAGCTTTCTTT.

This chain uses TRBV6-1 with TRBJ2-2; TRBD1 aligns across 7 bases. Per the germline V gene, CDR1 is MNHNS and CDR2 is SASEGT. The CDR3 length is 16 residues. V trimming: 4 bases; J trimming: 4 bases; junction bases outside the gene matches: 9. The CDR3 spells CASSVRQGASTGELFF. DNA for the CDR3: TGTGCCAGCAGTGTAAGACAGGGAGCTAGCACCGGGGAGCTGTTTTTT.

This chain links TRBV19 with TRBJ2-1, with D maybe TRBD1 (5 bases). V was pared by 2 bases and J by 2 bases, with 7 bases between. The CDR3 loop spans 14 amino acids. Germline loops: CDR1 LNHDA, CDR2 SQIVND (reference sequence). The CDR3 loop is CASSISTAYNEQFF. In DNA, the CDR3 is TGTGCCAGTAGTATATCGACAGCCTACAATGAGCAGTTCTTC.

This clone was observed once. J is TRBJ1-1 and V is TRBV24-1, with TRBD1 matching over 7 bases. In germline, CDR1 is KGHDR, CDR2 SFDVKD. The CDR3 has 16 residues. With 0 bases clipped from V and 4 bases from J, the junction kept 7 bases outside the gene matches. The CDR3 protein is CATSDLPGGSSTEAFF. The CDR3 DNA sequence: TGTGCCACCAGTGATTTGCCAGGGGGGAGTAGCACTGAAGCTTTCTTT.

The chain joins TRBV7-3 to TRBJ1-4, with D maybe TRBD1 (6 bases). Germline CDR1 SGHTA, CDR2 FQGTGA. V was pared by 1 base and J by 7 bases, with 10 bases between. The CDR3 contains 14 residues. The CDR3 DNA reads as TGTGCCAGCAGCTTAATGGGGGCTGGTGAAAAACTGTTTTTT. Amino acids: CASSLMGAGEKLFF.

The chain is built from TRBV13 and TRBJ2-1; 8 bases match TRBD2. V shed 7 bases, J shed 6 bases, and the junction held 11 bases outside the gene matches. The CDR3 contains 15 residues. The V gene's germline CDR1 is PRHDT and CDR2 FYEKMQ (reference sequence). CDR3 in amino acids: CASTTPGLVFNEQFF. The CDR3 DNA follows: TGTGCCAGCACAACCCCGGGACTAGTTTTCAATGAGCAGTTCTTC.

This clone came up a few times. This chain connects TRBV5-6 to TRBJ1-3; possibly TRBD1 for D (5 bases). V was cut by 0 bases and J by 2 bases, with 6 bases left in between. CDR3 length: 14 amino acids. Germline loops: CDR1 SGHDT, CDR2 YYEEEE. The DNA of the CDR3 is TGTGCCAGCAGCTTGGTGGACACTGGAAACACCATATATTTT. The encoded protein is CASSLVDTGNTIYF.

The chain links TRBV6-1 to TRBJ1-3; the D gene is possibly TRBD1 (5 bases). V was shortened by 3 bases and J by 3 bases, with 12 bases between the two germline ends. The CDR3 totals 15 residues. CDR1 MNHNS and CDR2 SASEGT come from the germline V gene. The CDR3 DNA sequence: TGTGCCAGCAGTGAGGTCAGGGATGATGGAAACACCATATATTTT. It translates to CASSEVRDDGNTIYF.